The 9 T cell receptor beta chains below were found in one sample sequenced in a study of blood T cell repertoires in COVID-19. The repertoire was sequenced with immunoSEQ multiplex PCR; TCRdb's copy has only in-frame clones and lacks some. Of about 200,000 clones in the sample, around four fifths were seen once. Sequenced material: peripheral blood. The receptors come from a woman in her forties or fifties with active or convalescent COVID-19.

The chain employs TRBV5-6 and TRBJ2-5; 7 bases match TRBD2. The V gene end was trimmed by 4 bases and the J gene end by 5 bases; junction bases not matched to a gene: 8. The CDR3 consists of 14 residues. CDR1 and CDR2 from the germline V gene are SGHDT and YYEEEE. The CDR3 spells CASSPYGTTETQYF. CDR3 sequence (DNA): TGTGCCAGCAGCCCGTACGGGACTACGGAGACCCAGTACTTC.

CDR3: CASSLVEPWNEQFF. In nucleotides, the CDR3 is TGCGCCAGCAGCTTGGTTGAGCCCTGGAATGAGCAGTTCTTC. The chain is built from TRBV5-1 and TRBJ2-1; D remains unclear. V was clipped by 0 bases and J by 7 bases, with 11 bases between them. The CDR3 is 14 amino acids. From germline, CDR1 is SGHRS and CDR2 YFSETQ.

V usage is TRBV23-1 and J usage is TRBJ2-1; possible D gene TRBD2, 5 bases. TRBV23-1 is given ORF status, its function remaining uncertain. Trimming removed 0 bases from V and 5 bases from J, with 14 bases in between. This CDR3 is 16 amino acids long. The CDR3: CASSQSRGKGDNEQFF. CDR3 nucleotides: TGCGCCAGCAGTCAATCCCGTGGGAAGGGAGACAATGAGCAGTTCTTC.

This chain uses TRBV6-5 with TRBJ1-5; D ambiguous. Germline CDR1 MNHEY, CDR2 SVGAGI. The CDR3 loop spans 16 amino acids. Deletions cut 0 bases from V and 0 bases from J, with 9 bases between. This CDR3 reads CASSYSLPGSNQPQHF. The DNA for the CDR3 is TGTGCCAGCAGTTACTCTTTACCCGGTAGCAATCAGCCCCAGCATTTT.

The chain links TRBV5-6 to TRBJ2-6; 8 bases match TRBD1. Germline CDR1 SGHDT, CDR2 YYEEEE. The CDR3 runs to 17 residues. V was pared by 4 bases and J by 0 bases, with 6 bases of the junction left unmatched. In DNA form, the CDR3 reads TGTGCCAGCAGCCCCGGGACAGGCCGCTCTGGGGCCAACGTCCTGACTTTC. Encoded protein: CASSPGTGRSGANVLTF.

This chain uses TRBV5-6 with TRBJ1-1; TRBD1 agrees at 7 bases. Germline V lookup: CDR1 SGHDT, CDR2 YYEEEE. After removal of 4 bases from V and 0 bases from J, the junction contained 3 bases not matched to a gene. This CDR3 is 14 amino acids long. CDR3 bases: TGTGCCAGCAGCCCGACAGGGATGAACACTGAAGCTTTCTTT. Translating it yields CASSPTGMNTEAFF.

This clone was detected a few times. This chain links TRBV6-4 with TRBJ2-3; no firm D call. Trimming pared 2 bases from V and 3 bases from J, leaving 6 bases between. Germline values: CDR1 MRHNA, CDR2 SNTAGT. This CDR3 is 13 amino acids long. The CDR3 sequence: CASSDSETDTQYF. CDR3 nucleotide sequence: TGTGCCAGCAGTGACAGCGAGACAGATACGCAGTATTTT.

The V gene is TRBV2, the J gene TRBJ2-7; 7 bases align to TRBD2. This CDR3 comprises 13 residues. Per the germline V gene, CDR1 is SNHLY and CDR2 is FYNNEI. The V gene end was trimmed by 3 bases and the J gene end by 6 bases; junction bases not matched to a gene: 5. Here the CDR3 reads CASSEREYAEQYF. CDR3 DNA sequence: TGTGCCAGCAGTGAGCGGGAGTATGCCGAGCAGTACTTC.

The V call is TRBV12-3 or TRBV12-4, the J call TRBJ1-2; D perhaps matches TRBD1 (5 bases). This CDR3 contains 13 residues. The ends were cut back, 3 bases at V and 8 bases at J, with 13 bases in the middle. The CDR3 bases are TGTGCCAGCAGTTTGGGGCCCCCTGGAGGCTACACCTTC. Encoded protein: CASSLGPPGGYTF.